The clone carrying this T cell receptor beta chain occurred a few times. The entry originates in a study of T cell repertoires in cytomegalovirus infection. About the research overall: In public TCR beta signatures, there were indications of both CMV infection and matching HLA type.

The V segment lost 2 bases and the J segment 2 bases; nucleotides outside the gene matches: 5. CDR3 length: 16 amino acids. TCRdb independently ran MiXCR on the reads; one entry per CDR3 protein. The repertoire holds fewer than 550,000 distinct CDR3 sequences, with roughly 30% as singletons. The chain is built from TRBV12-3 or TRBV12-4 and TRBJ2-4; 8 bases are a match to TRBD1. Sequencing was performed on PBMCs. This receptor was identified in a human donor in good health (CMV status not recorded). Some clones in this sample may be carry-over from other donors' samples. The CDR3 DNA is TGTGCCAGCAGTTTATTTCAGGGGGCTTCCAAAAACATTCAGTACTTC. Translation: CASSLFQGASKNIQYF.